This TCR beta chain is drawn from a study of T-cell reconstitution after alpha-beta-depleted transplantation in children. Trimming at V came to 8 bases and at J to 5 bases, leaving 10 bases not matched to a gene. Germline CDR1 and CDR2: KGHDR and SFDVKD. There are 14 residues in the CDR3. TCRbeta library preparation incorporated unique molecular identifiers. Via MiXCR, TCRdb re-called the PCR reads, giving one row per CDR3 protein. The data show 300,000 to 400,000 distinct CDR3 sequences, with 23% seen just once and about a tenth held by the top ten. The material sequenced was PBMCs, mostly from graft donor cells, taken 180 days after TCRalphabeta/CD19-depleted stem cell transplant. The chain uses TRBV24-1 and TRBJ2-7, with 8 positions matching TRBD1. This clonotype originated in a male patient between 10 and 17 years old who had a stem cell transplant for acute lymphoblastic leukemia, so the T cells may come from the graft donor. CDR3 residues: CATKGQGEYHEQYF. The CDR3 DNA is TGTGCCACCAAAGGACAGGGAGAATATCACGAGCAGTACTTC.